Each of the 16 T cell receptor beta chains below was sequenced from the same sample in a study of human T cells and chemical hapten exposure (dated by TCRdb to about 2021). Interpreted using the paper, the time point label stands for: patch test 2, 6 weeks after DPC sensitization. The treatment or condition label for this specimen denotes: therapeutic diphenylcyclopropenone sensitization with weekly scalp DPC. The method was RACE. Instrument used: NextSeq 500. TCRdb took the public reads, trimmed them with fastp at Q25, ran MiXCR for clone calling and kept in-frame beta chains. Rows merge per CDR3 protein into single entries with the most common DNA and genes. The sample includes a few hundred thousand distinct CDR3 sequences, with about 6.3% observed a single time. The ten largest account for about 5.6% of the sample. The sample was whole blood, taken in connection with sensitization to the hapten diphenylcyclopropenone (DPC). The source is a woman between 18 and 30 years old with alopecia areata. Some clones in this sample may be carry-over from other donors' samples.

This clonotype appeared a few times. V usage is TRBV4-2 and J usage is TRBJ1-6; weak D call: TRBD1 (6 bases). Trimming stripped 0 bases from V and 8 bases from J, with 23 bases between. The CDR3 is 19 residues long. Per the germline V gene, CDR1 is LGHNA and CDR2 is YNFKEQ. The CDR3 region is CASSQDHGSGEDVDSPLHF. CDR3 nucleotides: TGTGCCAGCAGCCAAGATCACGGGTCAGGGGAGGATGTGGATTCACCCCTCCACTTT.

The genes are TRBV27 and TRBJ1-1; weak D call: TRBD1 (6 bases). The V end was cut by 3 bases, the J end by 6 bases, with 11 bases between. Germline CDR1 reads MNHEY; CDR2 reads SMNVEV (reference sequence). The length of the CDR3 is 13 residues. The CDR3 loop reads CASSFRGRAEAFF. The CDR3 coding sequence is TGTGCCAGCAGTTTCAGGGGCAGGGCTGAAGCTTTCTTT.

J is TRBJ2-1 and V is TRBV7-3; D not certain. The V gene lost 2 bases and the J gene lost 8 bases, with 7 bases spanning the gap. The CDR3 consists of 12 residues. Germline V CDR1 and CDR2: SGHTA, FQGTGA. DNA of the CDR3: TGTGCCAGCAGCTTAGGTAGGGATGAGCAGTTCTTC. It is translated as CASSLGRDEQFF.

The rearrangement links TRBV20-1 to TRBJ1-6; D uncertain. This CDR3 is built from 13 residues. Trimming left V 5 bases short and J 6 bases short, with 11 bases between. The germline CDR1 and CDR2 sequences are DFQATT and SNEGSKA (reference sequence). The CDR3 is CSAAATANSPLHF. Here the CDR3 DNA reads TGCAGTGCTGCAGCTACTGCTAATTCACCCCTCCACTTT.

The V call is TRBV5-1, the J call TRBJ2-3; weak D call: TRBD1 (6 bases). Trimming took off 1 base at V and 6 bases at J, with 18 bases between the two ends. The CDR3 length is 16 residues. CDR1 and CDR2 (germline): SGHRS, YFSETQ. DNA of the CDR3: TGCGCCAGCAGCTTGATGAGGACAGCCCCTGGGGATACGCAGTATTTT. Translated, it gives CASSLMRTAPGDTQYF.

This clonotype was seen repeatedly, ten times or more. J is TRBJ2-7 and V is TRBV12-5; 7 bases are shared with TRBD2. CDR1 is LGHNT, CDR2 FRNRAP, per germline. The ends lost 6 bases at V and 4 bases at J; junction bases unmatched: 9. The CDR3 length is 14 residues. The CDR3: CASGEGLHLYEQYF. As DNA, the CDR3 is TGTGCTAGTGGCGAGGGACTACACCTTTACGAGCAGTACTTC.

This chain joins TRBV5-1 and TRBJ2-5; D not resolved. There are 14 residues in the CDR3. Trimming cost V 1 base and J 0 bases, with 7 bases left between them. Germline-derived CDR1 and CDR2 are SGHRS and YFSETQ. CDR3 region: CASSLLADQETQYF. The CDR3 nucleotides read TGCGCCAGCAGCTTGTTAGCAGACCAAGAGACCCAGTACTTC.

This rearrangement joins TRBV23-1 to TRBJ2-6; D may match TRBD1 or TRBD2 (5 bases each). TRBV23-1 counts as an open reading frame of uncertain function. CDR3 size: 22 residues. Deletions cut 3 bases from V and 0 bases from J, with 27 bases between. CDR3 nucleotide sequence: TGCGCCAGCAGTCACAAATTTCCGGGACGCCTAACCGCTAGCTCTGGGGCCAACGTCCTGACTTTC. This codes for CASSHKFPGRLTASSGANVLTF.

The rearrangement uses TRBV5-1 and TRBJ2-3, with 8 bases identical to TRBD1. The CDR3 totals 15 residues. The V gene's germline CDR1 is SGHRS and CDR2 YFSETQ. V shed 2 bases, J shed 5 bases, and the junction held 7 bases outside the gene matches. CDR3: CASSLRTGPGDTQYF. The DNA of the CDR3 is TGCGCCAGCAGCTTAAGGACAGGGCCAGGAGATACGCAGTATTTT.

This clonotype was observed at least ten times. This chain connects TRBV12-3 or TRBV12-4 to TRBJ1-5; D is possibly TRBD1 (6 bases). Trimming removed 5 bases at V and 7 bases at J, with 27 bases between. The CDR3 is 18 residues long. In nucleotides, the CDR3 is TGTGCCAGCAGTCCCCCCTCCCTGGGGCTCCGAGGGGGGCAGCCCCAGCATTTT. Protein product: CASSPPSLGLRGGQPQHF.

This chain uses TRBV7-2 with TRBJ1-5; no reliable D call. This CDR3 contains 16 residues. The V and J ends lost 1 base and 0 bases respectively, with 10 bases between them. CDR1 and CDR2 from the germline V gene are SGHTA and FQGNSA. CDR3 DNA: TGTGCCAGCAGCTTAGGCGGCAGTCTTAGCAATCAGCCCCAGCATTTT. Protein product: CASSLGGSLSNQPQHF.

This clonotype appeared a few times. The chain uses TRBV6-2 or TRBV6-3 and TRBJ1-5; D gene unclear. The germline V gene encodes CDR1 MNHEY and CDR2 SVGEGT. The CDR3 runs 13 residues. The ends were cut back, 5 bases at V and 7 bases at J, with 12 bases in the middle. CDR3 nucleotides: TGTGCCAGCAGTGGACCCCTAGGGCAGCCCCAGCATTTT. Translated, it gives CASSGPLGQPQHF.

This chain uses TRBV29-1 with TRBJ2-3; weak D call: TRBD1 (5 bases). V lost 7 bases to trimming and J lost 5 bases, with 22 bases between them. Germline V gene lookup returns CDR1 SQVTM and CDR2 ANQGSEA. The CDR3 runs to 15 residues. The CDR3 nucleotides read TGCAGCGCAACCCCACTGGGGCAGTTCAGAGATACGCAGTATTTT. Translation: CSATPLGQFRDTQYF.

This clonotype was detected a few times. The chain links TRBV4-3 to TRBJ2-3; 13 bases are a match to TRBD2. V shed 1 base, J shed 7 bases, and the junction held 8 bases outside the gene matches. CDR3 length: 17 amino acids. The germline CDR1 and CDR2 sequences are LGHNA and YSLEER. The CDR3 DNA reads as TGCGCCAGCAGCCAAGTGGTGGGACTAGCGGGGTTAAATACGCAGTATTTT. Its protein is CASSQVVGLAGLNTQYF.

The J gene is TRBJ1-5, the V gene TRBV6-2 or TRBV6-3, with D unresolved. The length of the CDR3 is 15 residues. CDR1 and CDR2 (germline): MNHEY, SVGEGT. V was clipped by 4 bases and J by 7 bases, with 17 bases between them. CDR3 amino acids: CASSFFPGEFQPQHF. For the CDR3, the DNA is TGTGCCAGCAGTTTCTTCCCTGGGGAATTCCAGCCCCAGCATTTT.

Many counts were recorded for this clonotype. The rearrangement links TRBV12-3 or TRBV12-4 to TRBJ2-3; the D gene is possibly TRBD2 (5 bases). Deletions cut 6 bases from V and 4 bases from J, with 17 bases between. The CDR3 sequence is 15 residues long. CDR3: CASSQLGSSSDTQYF. The CDR3 DNA reads TGTGCCAGCAGCCAACTAGGATCCTCATCAGATACGCAGTATTTT.